This TCR beta chain appears in the sequencing data of a study of stem cell transplantation in POMP-related autoinflammatory disease. Whole-study context: CD8+ T cells were low and CD4+ cells naive-skewed before transplant. Whole-study results and caveats: Fewer unique TRB V-J gene pairings were identified in patients with PRAID.

PRAID combined immunodeficiency and autoinflammation. Details on this clone: Its antigen remains unknown.

V was shortened by 1 base and J by 1 base, with 10 bases between the two germline ends. This CDR3 region has 15 residues. The germline gives CDR1 SNHLY, CDR2 FYNNEI. TCRdb's table, derived via immunoSEQ multiplex PCR, lists solely in-frame clones and lacks some. The repertoire holds fewer than 30,000 clones, with 82% as singletons. The clonotype originates from a human donor with POMP-related autoinflammation and immune dysregulation (PRAID). The sequences come from CD4+ T cells from PBMCs, collected before stem cell transplantation. V usage is TRBV2 and J usage is TRBJ2-5, with D maybe TRBD2 (5 bases). The CDR3 loop reads CASSEEGVGQETQYF. CDR3 coding DNA: TGTGCCAGCAGTGAAGAGGGAGTCGGCCAAGAGACCCAGTACTTC.